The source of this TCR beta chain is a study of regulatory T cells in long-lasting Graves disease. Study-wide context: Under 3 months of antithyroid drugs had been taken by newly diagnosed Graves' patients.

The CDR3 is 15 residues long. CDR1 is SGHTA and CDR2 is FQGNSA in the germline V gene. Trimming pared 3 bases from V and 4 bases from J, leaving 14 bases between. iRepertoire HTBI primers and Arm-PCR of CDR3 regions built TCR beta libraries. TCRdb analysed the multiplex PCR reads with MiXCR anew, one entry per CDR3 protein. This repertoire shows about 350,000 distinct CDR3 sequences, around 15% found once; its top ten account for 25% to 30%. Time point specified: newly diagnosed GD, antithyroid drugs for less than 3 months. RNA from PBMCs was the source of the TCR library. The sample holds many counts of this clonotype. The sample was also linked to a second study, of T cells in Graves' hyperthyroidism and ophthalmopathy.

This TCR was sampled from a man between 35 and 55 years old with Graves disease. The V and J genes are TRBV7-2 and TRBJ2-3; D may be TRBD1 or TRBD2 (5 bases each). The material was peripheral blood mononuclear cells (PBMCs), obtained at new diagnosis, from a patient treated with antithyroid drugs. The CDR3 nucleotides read TGTGCCAGCAGCTTCTCCGGGACCGAAGCAGATACGCAGTATTTT. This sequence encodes CASSFSGTEADTQYF.